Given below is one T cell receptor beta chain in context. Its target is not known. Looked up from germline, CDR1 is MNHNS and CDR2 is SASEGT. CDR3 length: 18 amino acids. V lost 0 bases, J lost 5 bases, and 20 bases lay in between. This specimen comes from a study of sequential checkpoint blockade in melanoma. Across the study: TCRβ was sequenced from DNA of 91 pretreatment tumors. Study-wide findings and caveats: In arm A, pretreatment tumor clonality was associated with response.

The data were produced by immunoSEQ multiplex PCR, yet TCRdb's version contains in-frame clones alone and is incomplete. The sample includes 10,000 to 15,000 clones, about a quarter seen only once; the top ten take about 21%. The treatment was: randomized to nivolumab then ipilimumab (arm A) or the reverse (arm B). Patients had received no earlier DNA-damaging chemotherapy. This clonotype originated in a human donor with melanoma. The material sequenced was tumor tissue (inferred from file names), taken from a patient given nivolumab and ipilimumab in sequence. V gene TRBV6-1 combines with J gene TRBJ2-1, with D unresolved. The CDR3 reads CASSEAGFDSLNHNEQFF. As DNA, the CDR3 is TGTGCCAGCAGTGAAGCTGGTTTCGACTCTCTGAATCACAATGAGCAGTTCTTC.